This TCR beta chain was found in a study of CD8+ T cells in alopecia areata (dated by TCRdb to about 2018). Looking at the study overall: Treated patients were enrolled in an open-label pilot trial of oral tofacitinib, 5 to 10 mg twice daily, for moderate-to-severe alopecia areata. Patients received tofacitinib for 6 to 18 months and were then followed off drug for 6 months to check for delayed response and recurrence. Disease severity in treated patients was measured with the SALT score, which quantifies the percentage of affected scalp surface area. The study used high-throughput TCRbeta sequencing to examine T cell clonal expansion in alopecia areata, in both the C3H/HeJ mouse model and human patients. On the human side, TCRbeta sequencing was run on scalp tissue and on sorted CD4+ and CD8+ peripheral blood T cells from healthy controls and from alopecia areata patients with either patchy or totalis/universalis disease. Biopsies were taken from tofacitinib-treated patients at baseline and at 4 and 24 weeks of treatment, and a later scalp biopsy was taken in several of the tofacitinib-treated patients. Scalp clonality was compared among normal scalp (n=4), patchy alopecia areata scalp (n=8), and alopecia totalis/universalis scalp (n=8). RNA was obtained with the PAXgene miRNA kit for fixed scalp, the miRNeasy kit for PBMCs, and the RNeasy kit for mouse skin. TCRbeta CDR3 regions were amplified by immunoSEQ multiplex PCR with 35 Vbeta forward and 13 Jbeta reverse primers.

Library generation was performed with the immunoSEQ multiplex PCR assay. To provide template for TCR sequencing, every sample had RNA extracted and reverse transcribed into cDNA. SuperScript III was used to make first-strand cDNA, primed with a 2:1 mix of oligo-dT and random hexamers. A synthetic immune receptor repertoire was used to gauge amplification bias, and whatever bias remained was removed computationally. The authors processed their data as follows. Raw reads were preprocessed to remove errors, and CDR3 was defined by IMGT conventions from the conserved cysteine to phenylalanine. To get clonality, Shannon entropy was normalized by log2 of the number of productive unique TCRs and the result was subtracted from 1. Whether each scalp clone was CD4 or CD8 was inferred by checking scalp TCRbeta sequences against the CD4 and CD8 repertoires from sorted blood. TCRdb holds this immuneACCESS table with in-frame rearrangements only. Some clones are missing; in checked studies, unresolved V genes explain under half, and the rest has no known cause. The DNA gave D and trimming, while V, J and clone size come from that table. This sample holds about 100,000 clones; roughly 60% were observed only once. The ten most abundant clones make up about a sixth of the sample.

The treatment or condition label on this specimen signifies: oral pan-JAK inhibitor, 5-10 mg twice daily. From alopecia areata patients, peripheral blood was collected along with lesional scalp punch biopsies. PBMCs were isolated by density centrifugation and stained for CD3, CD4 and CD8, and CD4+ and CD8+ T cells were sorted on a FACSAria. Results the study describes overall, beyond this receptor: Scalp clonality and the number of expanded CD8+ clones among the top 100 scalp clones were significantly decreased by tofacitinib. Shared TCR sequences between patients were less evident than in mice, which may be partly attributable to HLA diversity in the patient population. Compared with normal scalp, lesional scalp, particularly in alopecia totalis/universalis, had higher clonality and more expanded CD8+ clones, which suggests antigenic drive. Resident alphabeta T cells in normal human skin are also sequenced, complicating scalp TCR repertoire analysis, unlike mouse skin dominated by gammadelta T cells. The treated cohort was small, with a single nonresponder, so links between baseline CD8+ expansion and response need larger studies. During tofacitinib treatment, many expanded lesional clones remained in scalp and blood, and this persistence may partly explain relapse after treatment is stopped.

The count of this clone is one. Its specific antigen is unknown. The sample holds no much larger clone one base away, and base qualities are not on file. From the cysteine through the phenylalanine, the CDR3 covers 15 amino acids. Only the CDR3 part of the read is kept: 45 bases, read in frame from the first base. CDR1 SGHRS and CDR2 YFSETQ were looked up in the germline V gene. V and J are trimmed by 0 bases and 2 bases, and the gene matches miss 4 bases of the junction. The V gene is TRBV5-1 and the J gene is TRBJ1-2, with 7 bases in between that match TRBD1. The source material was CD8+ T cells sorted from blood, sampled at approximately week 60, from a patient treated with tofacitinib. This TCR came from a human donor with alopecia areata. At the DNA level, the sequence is TGCGCCAGCAGCTTGGCCGGGACAGAGAACTATGGCTACACCTTC. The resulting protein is CASSLAGTENYGYTF.